This TCR beta chain was retrieved from a study of blood T cell repertoires in COVID-19. Study as a whole: The United States, Italy and Spain supplied acute and convalescent COVID-19 samples.

Germline V lookup: CDR1 MNHNS, CDR2 SASEGT. The CDR3 loop spans 17 amino acids. Trimming removed 4 bases from V and 0 bases from J; junction bases left unmatched: 8. The data were produced by immunoSEQ multiplex PCR, yet TCRdb's version contains in-frame clones alone and is incomplete. Among 30,000 to 45,000 clones listed, roughly nine tenths were seen once. This sequence originates from a man aged 70 or older with acute or convalescent COVID-19. The sequencing input was peripheral blood. The V and J genes are TRBV6-1 and TRBJ2-2; 7 bases match TRBD2. Written as DNA, the CDR3 is TGTGCCAGCAGTGGGGAGGGGAGAGGACCGAACACCGGGGAGCTGTTTTTT. It encodes CASSGEGRGPNTGELFF.